Listed here is a single T cell receptor beta chain. What it recognizes is unknown. This sample stems from a study of CD8+CD57+ T cells in acquired aplastic anemia. Before being chosen for sequencing, patients had shown CD8+CD57+ cell expansion by flow cytometry. No therapy had been given to the patients at the time of blood sampling. Overall study findings and caveats: The same twenty-nine CD8+ CDR3 sequences occurred in patients and in controls.

TCR beta VDJ and CDR3 were profiled, and genomic DNA was the template. MiXCR, run by TCRdb on the reads, gives a single entry per CDR3 protein. The sample has 180,000 or so distinct CDR3 sequences, less than 60% seen once; the top ten hold about 2%. The CDR3 consists of 15 residues. Per germline, CDR1 ENHRY and CDR2 SYGVKD. J lost 8 bases, V lost 2 bases, and 6 bases had no gene match. The chain recombines TRBV10-3 with TRBJ2-1, with 10 bases lining up with TRBD2. This receptor was obtained from a human donor with aplastic anemia. Specimen: sorted CD4+, CD8+, or CD8+CD57+ T cells (not recorded which) from PBMCs. DNA for the CDR3: TGTGCCATCAGTGAGATGTCTAGCGGGAGTTATGAGCAGTTCTTC. Its translation is CAISEMSSGSYEQFF.